These T cell receptor beta chains were read from a single sample in a study of Graves' ophthalmopathy and Graves' hyperthyroidism. TCRdb processed the multiplex PCR reads anew with MiXCR; each CDR3 protein has one entry. Among roughly 420,000 distinct CDR3 sequences listed, over 20% were seen once. Source material: peripheral blood. The source is a woman in her late teens or twenties with stable Graves' hyperthyroidism. Both conserved end residues are part of each CDR3. The D gene is left open where the match is weak. Size is stated as once, few or many counts, or a class when the clone is expanded.

>NA|few|TRBJ2-2|TRBV30
CAWSVRGLHFDTGELFF
TGTGCCTGGAGTGTTCGCGGGCTACATTTCGACACCGGGGAGCTGTTTTTT
>TRBD2|once|TRBJ2-3|TRBV7-2
CASSLAGGPSSTDTQYF
TGTGCCAGCAGCTTAGCGGGAGGGCCTTCGAGCACAGATACGCAGTATTTT
>NA|many|TRBJ2-7|TRBV20-1
CSASPADYEQYF
TGCAGTGCTAGCCCCGCCGACTACGAGCAGTACTTC
>NA|few|TRBJ1-1|TRBV6-2/TRBV6-3
CASSYRGLFTEAFF
TGTGCCAGCAGTTACAGGGGATTGTTCACTGAAGCTTTCTTT
>NA|many|TRBJ2-2|TRBV6-2/TRBV6-3
CASNQKGLGNTGELFF
TGTGCCAGCAATCAGAAGGGACTGGGAAATACCGGGGAGCTGTTTTTT
>NA|few|TRBJ2-7|TRBV20-1
CSASQLVPEQYF
TGCAGTGCGAGTCAACTAGTTCCCGAGCAGTACTTC
>NA|many|TRBJ2-7|TRBV7-2
CATLLGNPYYEQYF
TGTGCCACTCTTCTTGGCAATCCCTACTACGAGCAGTACTTC
>NA|many|TRBJ2-7|TRBV28
CASSLFFSYEQYF
TGTGCCAGCAGTTTATTCTTCTCCTACGAGCAGTACTTC
>NA|many|TRBJ2-7|TRBV6-1
CASSEGFGSGKYF
TGTGCCAGCAGTGAAGGTTTTGGGTCAGGGAAGTACTTC
>NA|many|TRBJ2-7|TRBV7-2
CASSLRPWYEQYF
TGTGCCAGCAGCTTAAGGCCTTGGTACGAGCAGTACTTC